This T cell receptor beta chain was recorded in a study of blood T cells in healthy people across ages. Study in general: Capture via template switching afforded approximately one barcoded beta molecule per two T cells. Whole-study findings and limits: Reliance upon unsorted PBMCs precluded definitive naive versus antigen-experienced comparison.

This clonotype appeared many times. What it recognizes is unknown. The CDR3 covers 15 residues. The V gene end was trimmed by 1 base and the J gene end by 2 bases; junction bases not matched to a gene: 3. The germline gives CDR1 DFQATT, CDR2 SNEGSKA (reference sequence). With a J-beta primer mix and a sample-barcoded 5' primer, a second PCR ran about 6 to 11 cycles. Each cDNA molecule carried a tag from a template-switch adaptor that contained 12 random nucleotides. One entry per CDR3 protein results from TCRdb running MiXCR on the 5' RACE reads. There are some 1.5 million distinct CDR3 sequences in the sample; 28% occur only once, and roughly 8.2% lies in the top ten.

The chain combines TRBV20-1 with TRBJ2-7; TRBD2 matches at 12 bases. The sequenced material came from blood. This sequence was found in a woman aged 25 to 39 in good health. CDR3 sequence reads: CSARGTSGGTYEQYF. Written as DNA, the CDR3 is TGCAGTGCTAGAGGTACTAGCGGGGGGACCTACGAGCAGTACTTC.